This TCR beta chain was obtained from a study of blood T cell repertoires in COVID-19 (dated by TCRdb to 2018 to 2021). With respect to the entire study: The collaborator samples originated in the United States, Italy and Spain and spanned the acute and convalescent phases of COVID-19. Sample metadata almost always included a de-identified subject ID, COVID-19 status, age in years and sex. Where available, HLA class I and class II types were obtained from metadata supplied by the sample provider rather than from assay-based typing. Deeply sampled blood TCRbeta repertoires from subjects exposed to, actively infected with, or recovered from COVID-19 were included in the dataset. The material from the prospective study consisted of cDNA or gDNA derived from T cells, B-cell-depleted T cells, or PBMCs. The samples were drawn from two sources: the first 160 participants of the ongoing ImmuneRACE study, and 1,254 subjects contributed by 6 global collaborators. The repertoires were released in a freely available public database intended as a resource for research on the immune response to SARS-CoV-2. The paper as a whole reports these results and caveats: How much clinical and demographic metadata was included differed by source and by participant, and the metadata was provided uncurated.

TCRbeta CDR3 regions were amplified from genomic DNA by means of the immunoSEQ Assay, a bias-controlled multiplex PCR. The source study handled its data this way. Within the assay, amplification of reference gene primers was used to estimate how many nucleated cells each sample contained. To quantify the absolute abundance of each unique TCRbeta CDR3 rearrangement, sequence reads were collapsed and filtered. For each sample, productive Simpson clonality was calculated as the square root of Simpson's diversity index over productive rearrangements. The table comes from immuneACCESS by way of TCRdb, which keeps in-frame sequences with V and J called. Part of the clones is missing from these tables; in studies checked, under half for an unresolved V gene and the rest for unknown reasons. The DNA gave D and trimming, while V, J and clone size come from that table. Present in this sample are about 140,000 clones, 80% to 85% of which were seen just once. Jointly, the top ten make up about 8% of the sample.

This clone has just one count. Its specific antigen is unknown. No clone much larger than this one lies a single base away; base qualities are absent. The germline V gene yields MDHEN for CDR1 and SYDVKM for CDR2. The CDR3 numbers 15 residues from cysteine through phenylalanine. Only the CDR3 DNA is retained, 45 bases long and in frame from the first base. The trim is 6 bases for V and 5 bases for J, with a gap of 14 bases between the germline ends. The collaborating institutions used their own protocols to collect whole blood in K2EDTA tubes. Collaborator samples were shipped for TCRbeta analysis as frozen whole blood, isolated PBMCs, or DNA extracted from either sample type.

Material: peripheral blood. The chain couples TRBV28 to TRBJ1-6; perhaps TRBD1 is the D gene, with 5 bases matching. This TCR was sampled from a human donor in a cohort sampled during active COVID-19. Here is the DNA: TGTGCCAGCAGCCTCGTGGTGACAGATAATTCACCCCTCCACTTT. Its translation is CASSLVVTDNSPLHF.